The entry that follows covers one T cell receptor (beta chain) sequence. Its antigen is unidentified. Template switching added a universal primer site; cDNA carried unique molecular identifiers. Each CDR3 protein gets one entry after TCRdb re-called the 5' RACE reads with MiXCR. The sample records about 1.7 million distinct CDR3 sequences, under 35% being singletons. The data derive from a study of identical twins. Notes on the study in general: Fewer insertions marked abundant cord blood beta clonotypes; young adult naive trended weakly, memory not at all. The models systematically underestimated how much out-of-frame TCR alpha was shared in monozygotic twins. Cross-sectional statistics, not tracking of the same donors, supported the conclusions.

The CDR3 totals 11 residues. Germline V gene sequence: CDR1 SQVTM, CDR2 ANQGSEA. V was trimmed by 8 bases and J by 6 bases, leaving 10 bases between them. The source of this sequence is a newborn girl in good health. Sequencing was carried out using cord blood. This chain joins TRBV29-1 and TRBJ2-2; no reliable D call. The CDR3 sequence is CSPGPAGELFF. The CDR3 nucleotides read TGCAGCCCCGGTCCTGCCGGGGAGCTGTTTTTT.